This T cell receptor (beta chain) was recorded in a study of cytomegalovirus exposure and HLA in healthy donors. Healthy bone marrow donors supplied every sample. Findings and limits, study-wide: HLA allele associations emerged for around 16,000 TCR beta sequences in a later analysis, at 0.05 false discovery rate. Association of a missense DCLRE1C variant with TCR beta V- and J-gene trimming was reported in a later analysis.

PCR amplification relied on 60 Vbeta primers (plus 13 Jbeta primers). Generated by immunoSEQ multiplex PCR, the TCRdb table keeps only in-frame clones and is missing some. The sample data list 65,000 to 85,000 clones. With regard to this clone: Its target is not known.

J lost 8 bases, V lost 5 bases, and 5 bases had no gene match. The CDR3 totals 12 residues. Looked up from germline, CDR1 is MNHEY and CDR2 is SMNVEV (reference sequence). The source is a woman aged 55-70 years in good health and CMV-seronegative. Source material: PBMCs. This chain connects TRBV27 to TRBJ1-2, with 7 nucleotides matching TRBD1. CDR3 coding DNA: TGTGCCAGCAGTGCCCGGACAGGCGGCTACACCTTC. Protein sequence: CASSARTGGYTF.